Presented here are 21 T cell receptor beta chains from one specimen sequenced in a study of blood T cell repertoires in COVID-19. Produced via immunoSEQ multiplex PCR; TCRdb's table is partial and in-frame only. The sample has over 150,000 clones; approximately 84% are singletons. The specimen was peripheral blood. The receptors were sampled from an elderly woman with COVID-19, enrolled during active disease.

The V call is TRBV10-2, the J call TRBJ2-3, with 11 nucleotides matching TRBD2. Germline V gene sequence: CDR1 WSHSY, CDR2 SAAADI. The V segment lost 4 bases and the J segment 6 bases; nucleotides outside the gene matches: 6. CDR3 length: 15 amino acids. This chain's CDR3 is CASSGLAGGLDTQYF. DNA for the CDR3: TGCGCCAGCAGTGGGTTAGCGGGAGGGTTGGATACGCAGTATTTT.

The rearrangement uses TRBV30 and TRBJ2-3; 9 nucleotides line up with TRBD2. CDR1 and CDR2 (germline): GTSNPN, SVGIG (reference sequence). This CDR3 is 14 amino acids long. The ends lost 3 bases at V and 6 bases at J; junction bases unmatched: 7. The CDR3 here is CAWRRSGGLDTQYF. As DNA, the CDR3 is TGTGCCTGGAGGAGGAGCGGGGGGCTGGATACGCAGTATTTT.

This rearrangement joins TRBV11-2 to TRBJ2-1; 7 positions agree with TRBD2. The length of the CDR3 is 14 residues. Germline-derived CDR1 and CDR2 are SGHAT and FQNNGV. The J segment lost 15 bases and the V segment lost 1 base, leaving 12 bases of the junction unmatched. As DNA, the CDR3 is TGTGCCAGCAGCTTAGTTCGCGGAGAGACTAGCTTGTTCTTC. This translates into CASSLVRGETSLFF.

This clone was seen just once. The chain uses TRBV5-1 and TRBJ2-7; 11 nucleotides match TRBD1. The trim removed 5 bases at V and 7 bases at J, leaving 8 bases unmatched. The CDR3 extends over 14 amino acids. Germline V gives CDR1 SGHRS, CDR2 YFSETQ. CDR3 amino acids: CASSSGTGGFEQYF. CDR3 nucleotides: TGCGCCAGCAGTTCCGGGACAGGGGGGTTTGAGCAGTACTTC.

The chain recombines TRBV5-1 with TRBJ2-7; a weak D match, TRBD1 (5 bases). CDR3 length: 17 amino acids. In germline, CDR1 is SGHRS, CDR2 YFSETQ. Between the trimmed V and J ends, which lost 5 bases and 7 bases, there was a span of 28 bases. CDR3 sequence: CASSPNAAGFSPREQYF. CDR3 DNA: TGCGCCAGCAGTCCGAACGCTGCAGGGTTCTCCCCAAGGGAGCAGTACTTC.

V usage is TRBV27 and J usage is TRBJ2-7; D is possibly TRBD1 (5 bases). The V gene's germline CDR1 is MNHEY and CDR2 SMNVEV (reference sequence). The CDR3 runs to 12 residues. With 3 bases removed from V and 4 bases from J, the gap between germline ends came to 7 bases. CDR3 DNA sequence: TGTGCCAGCAGTTTCCAGGGTTACGAGCAGTACTTC. This gives the protein CASSFQGYEQYF.

The genes are TRBV9 and TRBJ2-6; D is perhaps TRBD1 (7 bases). Trimming removed 1 base from V and 0 bases from J, with 23 bases in between. CDR1 is SGDLS and CDR2 is YYNGEE in the germline V gene. The CDR3 length is 21 residues. CDR3 sequence reads: CASSVWYRGRTTFSGANVLTF. In nucleotides, the CDR3 is TGTGCCAGCAGCGTATGGTACAGGGGACGGACTACATTCTCTGGGGCCAACGTCCTGACTTTC.

This sequence joins TRBV6-5 and TRBJ1-1, with D possibly matching TRBD1 (5 bases). The V end was cut by 4 bases, the J end by 1 base, with 13 bases between. Germline CDR1 MNHEY, CDR2 SVGAGI. The CDR3 runs to 15 residues. CDR3 sequence (DNA): TGTGCCAGCAGTTTGGGGCGGCGCCAGAACACTGAAGCTTTCTTT. Encoded protein: CASSLGRRQNTEAFF.

This chain connects TRBV5-8 to TRBJ1-6; unclear D gene. V lost 5 bases and J lost 8, with 11 bases in between. Per the germline V gene, CDR1 is SGHTS and CDR2 is YDEGEE. The CDR3 totals 13 residues. The CDR3 loop is CASSLGWDSPLHF. The CDR3 coding sequence is TGTGCCAGCAGTCTCGGGTGGGATTCACCCCTCCACTTT.

The V call is TRBV18, the J call TRBJ2-7, with D unclear. Trimming stripped 5 bases from V and 3 bases from J, with 11 bases between. The CDR3 totals 13 residues. The germline CDR1 and CDR2 sequences are KGHSH and LQKENI. The CDR3 DNA is TGTGCCAGCTCAACGAACACGTTCTACGAGCAGTACTTC. It specifies CASSTNTFYEQYF.

The chain has TRBV3-1 (or the pseudogene TRBV3-2) and TRBJ2-5; no reliable D call. CDR3 length equals 14 residues. With 0 bases removed from V and 2 bases from J, the gap between germline ends came to 7 bases. The germline V gene has CDR1 LGHDT and CDR2 YNNKEL (reference sequence). This CDR3 is CASSQDLSQETQYF. CDR3 nucleotide sequence: TGTGCCAGCAGCCAAGATCTGTCGCAAGAGACCCAGTACTTC.

The V and J genes are TRBV11-2 and TRBJ1-2; TRBD1 agrees at 8 bases. Germline V CDR1 and CDR2: SGHAT, FQNNGV. This CDR3 has 13 residues. The V and J ends lost 5 bases and 7 bases, in that order; junction bases with no gene match: 6. CDR3 in DNA: TGTGCCAGCAGCCCCACAGGGGGAGGTGGCTACACCTTC. Translating gives CASSPTGGGGYTF. Variable domain in full (rest from reference TRBV11-2 and TRBJ1-2): EAGVAQSPRYKIIEKRQSVAFWCNPISGHATLYWYQQILGQGPKLLIQFQNNGVVDDSQLPKDRFSAERLKGVDSTLKIQPAKLEDSAVYLCASSPTGGGGYTFGSGTRLTVV.

CDR3 DNA sequence: TGTGCCAGCAGCTTGCTTGAGGGTAAGGGCGAGCAGTACTTC. It translates to CASSLLEGKGEQYF. This chain joins TRBV5-5 and TRBJ2-7; D perhaps matches TRBD2 (5 bases). With 1 base removed from V and 6 bases from J, the gap between germline ends came to 14 bases. The CDR3 length is 14 residues. Germline CDR1 and CDR2: SGHKS and YYEKEE (reference sequence). The whole variable domain, filled in from reference TRBV5-5 and TRBJ2-7, reads DAGVTQSPTHLIKTRGQQVTLRCSPISGHKSVSWYQQVLGQGPQFIFQYYEKEERGRGNFPDRFSARQFPNYSSELNVNALLLGDSALYLCASSLLEGKGEQYFGPGTRLTVT.

This chain uses TRBV12-2 with TRBJ2-5; the table assigns TRBD2, which was not confirmed against the DNA. TRBV12-2 is assigned pseudogene status. The CDR3 consists of 20 residues. CDR3 loop: CASRFYRYAGVFSATETQYF. CDR3 nucleotide sequence: TGTGCAAGTCGCTTCTACCGTTATGCGGGTGTTTTTAGCGCCACAGAGACCCAGTACTTC.

This chain uses TRBV10-3 with TRBJ1-2, with D maybe TRBD1 (6 bases). Trimming pared 10 bases from V and 1 base from J, leaving 16 bases between. The CDR3 spans 14 residues. Germline CDR1 ENHRY, CDR2 SYGVKD. The CDR3 here is CASNRDTINYGYTF. The CDR3 bases are TGTGCCAGCAACCGGGACACGATTAACTATGGCTACACCTTC.

V is TRBV10-3 and J is TRBJ1-2; D might be TRBD1 (5 bases). With 4 bases removed from V and 6 bases from J, the gap between germline ends came to 24 bases. This CDR3 contains 17 residues. CDR1 and CDR2 (germline): ENHRY, SYGVKD. DNA of the CDR3: TGTGCCATCAGTGTAGTTTTCCCAGGAGGGGCTTTCGATGGCTACACCTTC. It translates to CAISVVFPGGAFDGYTF.

J is TRBJ2-2 and V is TRBV24-1; 9 bases are shared with TRBD1. The ends lost 3 bases at V and 5 bases at J; junction bases unmatched: 6. There are 16 residues in the CDR3. Per the germline V gene, CDR1 is KGHDR and CDR2 is SFDVKD. For the CDR3, the DNA is TGTGCCACCAGTGATCCGGGACAGGGCCGAACCGGGGAGCTGTTTTTT. The encoded protein is CATSDPGQGRTGELFF.

J is TRBJ2-4 and V is TRBV20-1, with 10 nucleotides matching TRBD1. The V gene end was trimmed by 3 bases and the J gene end by 4 bases; junction bases not matched to a gene: 6. The CDR3 consists of 15 residues. Germline V CDR1 and CDR2: DFQATT, SNEGSKA (reference sequence). Here the CDR3 DNA reads TGCAGTGCTAGTGCTCCGGGACAGGGGAAAAACATTCAGTACTTC. As protein: CSASAPGQGKNIQYF.

The chain has TRBV2 and TRBJ2-3; possibly TRBD1 for D (6 bases). The CDR3 is made up of 14 amino acids. With 3 bases removed from V and 4 bases from J, the gap between germline ends came to 11 bases. The germline gives CDR1 SNHLY, CDR2 FYNNEI. Here the CDR3 reads CASSDFRGSDTQYF. Here the CDR3 DNA reads TGTGCCAGCAGTGATTTCAGGGGTTCAGATACGCAGTATTTT.

This clone came up once. The gene calls are TRBV2 and TRBJ2-1; 8 bases match TRBD1. J was trimmed by 7 bases and V by 8 bases; bases with no gene match: 4. This CDR3 has 12 residues. CDR1 and CDR2 (germline): SNHLY, FYNNEI. CDR3 DNA sequence: TGTGCCAGCGAGACAGGGGTGAATGAGCAGTTCTTC. This sequence encodes CASETGVNEQFF.

This rearrangement joins TRBV5-1 to TRBJ2-7, with 8 nucleotides matching TRBD2. Germline V gene sequence: CDR1 SGHRS, CDR2 YFSETQ. The CDR3 has 14 amino acids. Trimming took 3 bases from V and 5 from J; bases not matched to a gene: 7. The CDR3 spells CASSWAQAGDEQYF. DNA of the CDR3: TGCGCCAGCAGCTGGGCCCAAGCGGGGGACGAGCAGTACTTC.